Presented here are 3 T cell receptor beta chains from one specimen sequenced in a study of blood T cell repertoires in COVID-19. Produced via immunoSEQ multiplex PCR; TCRdb's table is partial and in-frame only. The repertoire includes roughly 140,000 clones, approximately 80% of them detected once, and approximately 4% sits in the top ten. Specimen: PBMCs or T cells enriched from blood (not recorded which). Every receptor here comes from a man between 50 and 59 years old in a cohort exposed to, infected with or recovered from COVID-19 (not recorded which).

The chain links TRBV21-1 to TRBJ2-5; TRBD2 is the table's D call, not checked against the DNA. TRBV21-1 is a recognized pseudogene. The CDR3 covers 17 residues. The CDR3 DNA follows: TGTGCCAGCAGCAGATTCCCCGCCGGTCGGGGCCAAGAGACCCAGTACTTC. Translation: CASSRFPAGRGQETQYF.

This clone came up once. The rearrangement uses TRBV20-1 and TRBJ2-2; D is possibly TRBD1 (6 bases). From germline, CDR1 is DFQATT and CDR2 SNEGSKA (reference sequence). The CDR3 contains 14 residues. Trimming shortened V by 3 bases and J by 4 bases, and 12 bases separated the two germline ends. Here the CDR3 DNA reads TGCAGTGCTAGTTGGGGGCCGGGCACCGGGGAGCTGTTTTTT. Translating it yields CSASWGPGTGELFF.

This sequence joins TRBV6-5 and TRBJ2-1, with no clear D. Deletions cut 4 bases from V and 13 bases from J, with 11 bases between. The germline gives CDR1 MNHEY, CDR2 SVGAGI. The CDR3 is 11 amino acids. The chain's CDR3 is CASSFLASQFF. CDR3 sequence (DNA): TGTGCCAGCAGTTTTTTAGCTTCACAGTTCTTC.